This is a list of T cell receptor beta chains from one sample in a study of metastatic and nonmetastatic thyroid tumors. TCRdb ran MiXCR on the PCR reads. The table has 43,000 or so clones, 4% to 5% seen once. The sample consisted of blood. The source is a female donor with papillary thyroid cancer or a benign thyroid nodule (not recorded which). Some clones in this sample may be carry-over from other donors' samples. Both conserved end residues are part of each CDR3.

v_call: TRBV18
j_call: TRBJ2-1
cdr3_aa: CASSPAERRQFF

v_call: TRBV6-1
j_call: TRBJ2-3
cdr3_aa: CASSEFSIAAADTQYF

v_call: TRBV5-1
j_call: TRBJ2-1
cdr3_aa: CASSLDGLSYNEQFF

v_call: TRBV5-6
j_call: TRBJ2-6
cdr3_aa: CASSLAGGVGANVLTF

v_call: TRBV20-1
j_call: TRBJ2-1
cdr3_aa: CSARKPRGRDYNEQFF

v_call: TRBV19
j_call: TRBJ1-1
cdr3_aa: CASSIQGAVNTEAFF

v_call: TRBV29-1
j_call: TRBJ2-3
cdr3_aa: CSVLPQGRFSSDTQYF

v_call: TRBV5-1
j_call: TRBJ2-1
cdr3_aa: CASSLRQSYNEQFF

v_call: TRBV20-1
j_call: TRBJ2-7
cdr3_aa: CSARDLAGGPVEEQYF

v_call: TRBV2
j_call: TRBJ1-2
cdr3_aa: CASSEEGEDYGYTF

v_call: TRBV5-1
j_call: TRBJ2-7
cdr3_aa: CASSYRLDEQYF

v_call: TRBV27
j_call: TRBJ1-4
cdr3_aa: CASSLSPGADEKLFF

v_call: TRBV3-1
j_call: TRBJ2-3
cdr3_aa: CASSRYDRVGDTQYF

v_call: TRBV20-1
j_call: TRBJ2-1
cdr3_aa: CSAPKGSSYNEQFF

v_call: TRBV12-3/TRBV12-4
j_call: TRBJ2-3
cdr3_aa: CASSPPSADTQYF

v_call: TRBV6-1
j_call: TRBJ2-2
cdr3_aa: CAIRDYNTGELFF

v_call: TRBV6-1
j_call: TRBJ2-7
cdr3_aa: CASSENLAGVYEQYF

v_call: TRBV5-1
j_call: TRBJ2-1
cdr3_aa: CASSLPGLANEQFF

v_call: TRBV6-1
j_call: TRBJ2-7
cdr3_aa: CASRNRGGTYEQYF

v_call: TRBV12-3/TRBV12-4
j_call: TRBJ1-2
cdr3_aa: CASRRRDHYGYTF

v_call: TRBV5-1
j_call: TRBJ1-6
cdr3_aa: CASSLGSRGYSPLHF

v_call: TRBV19
j_call: TRBJ2-1
cdr3_aa: CASSILPRESEQFF

v_call: TRBV6-1
j_call: TRBJ1-4
cdr3_aa: CASHDSSSEKPFF

v_call: TRBV6-2/TRBV6-3
j_call: TRBJ2-7
cdr3_aa: CASSYSTSGSYEQYF